This T cell receptor (beta chain) was observed in a study of CD8 T cells in Susac syndrome (dated by TCRdb to about 2019). Some background on the complete study: Of the Susac syndrome patients who were sequenced, 5 or 6 had clinically active disease and about eight were in clinical remission. At blood withdrawal, Susac syndrome patients were either therapy-naive, taking corticosteroids (in some cases with IVIg as well), or taking IVIg alone. Repertoire sequencing was used to test whether CD8+ T cell activation and differentiation in Susac syndrome was antigen driven. General study outcomes and caveats: In patients with Susac syndrome, the CD4+ T cell repertoire showed no detectable clonal expansion. The number of individuals in the TCR sequencing and HLA analysis was acknowledged as relatively small.

Peripheral blood CD8+ and CD4+ T cells from healthy donors, Susac syndrome patients and multiple sclerosis patients were profiled using high-throughput TCR beta sequencing. Susac syndrome patients met recently defined diagnostic criteria for definite or probable disease. Bulk CD8+ and CD4+ T cells were purified by magnetic negative isolation, while CD8+ TEMRA cells were enriched using FACS. Blood was drawn into EDTA tubes, processed within 24 hours, and PBMCs were isolated by density gradient centrifugation. PBMCs destined for TCR sequencing were cryopreserved in liquid nitrogen and later thawed in a 37 °C water bath. The sorted or isolated CD4+, CD8+ and CD8+ TEMRA cells reached a purity of at least 90%. From its cysteine to its phenylalanine, the CDR3 spans 14 amino acids. Just the 42-base CDR3 DNA is kept, in frame starting at base 1. The trim is 2 bases for V and 7 bases for J, with a gap of 12 bases between the germline ends. For CDR1 and CDR2, the germline V gene (reference sequence) lists SEHNR and FQNEAQ.

Points on this clonotype: The target of this receptor is not known. The record has no base qualities; no much larger clone is one base away.

RNA was extracted using the RNeasy kit, and roughly 0.5 to 1 microgram was reverse transcribed with random hexamers. The immunoSEQ multiplex PCR assay, which covers 54 Vbeta and 13 Jbeta segments, was used to amplify TCR beta CDR3 regions. PCR amplification bias was corrected by using a synthetic template baseline for primer optimization and computational correction. Processing in the source paper ran as follows. Reads were assigned to V, D and J genes according to IMGT and analyzed in immunoSEQ Analyzer, with only productive sequences retained. Clonality was computed as one minus Shannon entropy normalized by log2 of the number of productive unique sequences. For each patient and control, public and private clones were evaluated within the 100 most prevalent clones. A clone was defined as Susac-specific if it was absent from the healthy and MS cohorts, from some 1,100 published viral clones and from other ImmuneACCESS disease sequences. Using fastp trimming at Q25 and MiXCR clonotype assembly, TCRdb reanalyzed the public sequencing data and kept in-frame beta chains. Entries are consolidated by CDR3 protein sequence, retaining the most common genes and DNA. The V and J calls here are based on TCRdb, not the publication. This sample is represented by roughly 190,000 distinct CDR3 sequences; about 91% of them were singletons. Of the sample, 0.085% to 0.09% is held by the ten largest clones.

The chain employs TRBV7-9 and TRBJ1-5, and perhaps TRBD1 as D gene, on 5 matching bases. Sequencing was done on a sample of CD4+ T cells from PBMCs. This TCR derives from a human donor with Susac syndrome. The base sequence is TGTGCCAGCAGCTTATCATCAGGGCTGCAGCCCCAGCATTTT. This translates into CASSLSSGLQPQHF.